What follows are 19 T cell receptor beta chains derived from one specimen sequenced in a study of T cell repertoires in cytomegalovirus infection. MiXCR, applied by TCRdb to the reads, yields one record per CDR3 protein. The table lists roughly 280,000 distinct CDR3 sequences, about 20% of them singletons, with roughly a fifth in the top ten. For these TCRs, the target antigens are not known. Sequenced here: cultured PBMCs, sampled from culture after CMV antigen stimulation. Receptor source: a human donor in good health (CMV status not recorded). Some clones in this sample may be carry-over from other donors' samples.

The J gene is TRBJ2-6, the V gene TRBV12-5; D is possibly TRBD1 (6 bases). Looked up from germline, CDR1 is LGHNT and CDR2 is FRNRAP. This CDR3 comprises 14 residues. V lost 5 bases to trimming and J lost 6 bases, with 11 bases between them. This CDR3 reads CASGLSGVANVLTF. In DNA form, the CDR3 reads TGTGCTAGTGGTCTTTCAGGGGTGGCCAACGTCCTGACTTTC. The full variable domain, its missing parts supplied by reference TRBV12-5 and TRBJ2-6, is DARVTQTPRHKVTEMGQEVTMRCQPILGHNTVFWYRQTMMQGLELLAYFRNRAPLDDSGMPKDRFSAEMPDATLATLKIQPSEPRDSAVYFCASGLSGVANVLTFGAGSRLTVL.

The chain is built from TRBV4-2 and TRBJ1-3; D remains unclear. Germline-derived CDR1 and CDR2 are LGHNA and YNFKEQ. The V end lost 1 base, the J end lost 0 bases, and 7 bases lay between the germline ends. This CDR3 spans 15 amino acids. CDR3 in DNA: TGTGCCAGCAGCCAAGGCGGGAGCTCTGGAAACACCATATATTTT. Translation: CASSQGGSSGNTIYF.

This rearrangement joins TRBV12-3 or TRBV12-4 to TRBJ2-2; D may be TRBD1 or TRBD2 (5 bases each). The CDR3 length is 14 residues. V was pared by 6 bases and J by 5 bases, with 13 bases between. The CDR3 spells CASSPRGGTGELFF. The CDR3, as DNA: TGTGCCAGCAGCCCAAGGGGCGGGACCGGGGAGCTGTTTTTT.

The rearrangement uses TRBV12-3 or TRBV12-4 and TRBJ2-3; D ambiguous. V lost 2 bases and J 4 bases, leaving 13 bases between the germline ends. The CDR3 consists of 15 residues. For the CDR3, the DNA is TGTGCCAGCAGTTTACAACAAAACGTGGCAGATACGCAGTATTTT. This encodes CASSLQQNVADTQYF.

A single count supports this clonotype. J is TRBJ1-5 and V is TRBV20-1, with D uncertain. This CDR3 comprises 14 residues. Germline CDR1 DFQATT, CDR2 SNEGSKA (reference sequence). Deletions cut 4 bases from V and 6 bases from J, with 16 bases between. For the CDR3, the DNA is TGCAGTGCTAAGGCAAGGACCTCCAGTCAGCCCCAGCATTTT. This translates into CSAKARTSSQPQHF.

This clonotype turned up a few times. The chain carries TRBV28 and TRBJ2-3; 9 bases are shared with TRBD2. This CDR3 has 14 residues. CDR1 is MDHEN and CDR2 is SYDVKM in the germline V gene. Trimming at V came to 5 bases and at J to 3 bases, leaving 3 bases not matched to a gene. The CDR3 region is CASSVAGVTDTQYF. For the CDR3, the DNA is TGTGCCAGCAGTGTAGCGGGAGTTACAGATACGCAGTATTTT.

A few counts support this clonotype. The chain combines TRBV4-3 with TRBJ1-4, with D hard to call. The CDR3 runs 16 residues. CDR1 LGHNA and CDR2 YSLEER come from the germline V gene. Trimming stripped 4 bases from V and 0 bases from J, with 12 bases between. CDR3 nucleotide sequence: TGCGCCAGCAGCCGGCAGGTGCCGGCAACTAATGAAAAACTGTTTTTT. Encoded protein: CASSRQVPATNEKLFF.

The chain uses TRBV29-1 and TRBJ2-3; 10 positions match TRBD2. Germline lookup yields CDR1 SQVTM and CDR2 ANQGSEA. The CDR3 consists of 15 residues. V was pared by 4 bases and J by 4 bases, with 8 bases of the junction left unmatched. CDR3 residues: CSVGSPSGSSDTQYF. The CDR3 coding sequence is TGCAGCGTTGGGTCTCCTAGCGGGAGTTCAGATACGCAGTATTTT.

This clonotype has at least ten counts. The J gene is TRBJ2-7, the V gene TRBV7-2; the D gene is possibly TRBD2 (6 bases). Trimming removed 2 bases from V and 6 bases from J, with 17 bases in between. Germline V gene lookup returns CDR1 SGHTA and CDR2 FQGNSA. The CDR3 is 15 amino acids. The chain's CDR3 is CASSLSTGVGSEQYF. CDR3 nucleotides: TGTGCCAGCAGCTTATCGACGGGGGTAGGGTCCGAGCAGTACTTC.

In this sample, this clonotype turned up a few times. The V gene is TRBV6-6, the J gene TRBJ2-3; D is perhaps TRBD2 (6 bases). The CDR3 consists of 14 residues. V shed 5 bases and J shed 10 bases, with 19 bases lying between them. Per the germline V gene, CDR1 is MNHNY and CDR2 is SVGAGI (reference sequence). The CDR3 sequence is CASSDSSALISQYF. The CDR3 DNA is TGTGCCAGCAGTGATTCTAGCGCCTTGATTTCGCAGTATTTT.

This clonotype was recorded at least ten times. The chain links TRBV7-3 to TRBJ2-7, with a weak D call TRBD2 (5 bases). CDR3 length: 12 amino acids. The V and J ends lost 5 bases and 6 bases respectively, with 11 bases between them. Germline CDR1 reads SGHTA; CDR2 reads FQGTGA. The CDR3 bases are TGTGCCAGCAGCGACCCCGAGGGCGAGCAGTACTTC. Encoded protein: CASSDPEGEQYF.

Points on this clonotype: An end of the junction differs from the germline gene, which may be a read error. V gene TRBV29-1 combines with J gene TRBJ1-2; 8 bases line up with TRBD1. Germline CDR1 and CDR2: SQVTM and ANQGSEA. This CDR3 has 17 residues. The CDR3 bases are TGCAGCGTTGAGGTCCCCCCCCGGACAGGGACTAAATATGGCTACACCTTC. Translation gives CSVEVPPRTGTKYGYTF.

This chain uses TRBV7-2 with TRBJ2-5, with 9 positions matching TRBD1. J gave up 0 bases and V 2 bases, and 7 bases lay outside the gene matches. Per the germline V gene, CDR1 is SGHTA and CDR2 is FQGNSA. The CDR3 spans 17 residues. The CDR3, as DNA: TGTGCCAGCAGCTTAATCCTCCGGGACAGGGACCAAGAGACCCAGTACTTC. The encoded protein is CASSLILRDRDQETQYF.

The rearrangement uses TRBV24-1 and TRBJ2-3; D is ambiguous. From germline, CDR1 is KGHDR and CDR2 SFDVKD. The CDR3 is 15 residues long. V lost 1 base, J lost 2 bases, and 9 bases lay in between. The CDR3 region has the DNA TGTGCCACCAGTGATTTTGGCGGAGCCACAGATACGCAGTATTTT. Protein product: CATSDFGGATDTQYF.

The table lists this clonotype with a few counts. This chain connects TRBV6-2 or TRBV6-3 to TRBJ2-2; 7 bases are a match to TRBD1. The CDR3 runs to 15 residues. In germline, CDR1 is MNHEY, CDR2 SVGEGT. J gave up 0 bases and V 7 bases, and 5 bases lay outside the gene matches. CDR3 nucleotide sequence: TGTGCCAGCAAAATGGACAGGTCGAACACCGGGGAGCTGTTTTTT. This sequence encodes CASKMDRSNTGELFF.

This clonotype was counted once. The J gene is TRBJ2-5, the V gene TRBV20-1; 11 bases align to TRBD2. The germline gives CDR1 DFQATT, CDR2 SNEGSKA (reference sequence). The CDR3 consists of 13 residues. The trim removed 4 bases at V and 5 bases at J, leaving 3 bases unmatched. For the CDR3, the DNA is TGCAGTGCTACACTAGCGGGAGTTGAGACCCAGTACTTC. The encoded protein is CSATLAGVETQYF.

The chain carries TRBV30 and TRBJ1-1; no clear D. This CDR3 is 13 amino acids long. Trimming stripped 2 bases from V and 4 bases from J, with 11 bases between. Germline V gives CDR1 GTSNPN, CDR2 SVGIG (reference sequence). The CDR3 loop reads CAWSRWGITEAFF. The CDR3 region has the DNA TGTGCCTGGAGTCGATGGGGAATCACTGAAGCTTTCTTT.

This clonotype was detected once. The chain combines TRBV20-1 with TRBJ2-1; 11 bases are shared with TRBD1. This CDR3 has 14 amino acids. The ends lost 4 bases at V and 5 bases at J; junction bases unmatched: 4. The germline CDR1 and CDR2 sequences are DFQATT and SNEGSKA (reference sequence). CDR3 loop: CSATPGQGDNEQFF. The CDR3 DNA is TGCAGTGCTACCCCGGGACAGGGGGACAATGAGCAGTTCTTC.

This clonotype was observed a few times. The chain combines TRBV10-3 with TRBJ2-7, with 7 positions matching TRBD2. This CDR3 is 15 amino acids long. Germline lookup yields CDR1 ENHRY and CDR2 SYGVKD. V shed 0 bases and J 1 base; nucleotides not matched to a gene: 3. The CDR3 sequence is CAISESYGGSYEQYF. CDR3 sequence (DNA): TGTGCCATCAGTGAGTCGTACGGGGGGTCCTACGAGCAGTACTTC.